This T cell receptor beta chain derives from a study of response to subunit inactivated influenza vaccine. This clonotype was seen a few times. CDR1 MNHNS and CDR2 SASEGT come from the germline V gene. Trimming removed 7 bases at V and 4 bases at J, with 16 bases between. This CDR3 has 14 residues. TCRdb re-derived calls from the RT-PCR reads in MiXCR, one entry per CDR3 protein. This sample has hundreds of thousands of distinct CDR3 sequences, with 7.5% to 8.5% found just once. V usage is TRBV6-1 and J usage is TRBJ1-2, with a weak D call TRBD1 (6 bases). This TCR was sampled from a man in his fifties or sixties who received an inactivated influenza vaccine. Here the sequenced sample was PBMCs from blood, taken less than 25 months after vaccination. The CDR3, as DNA: TGTGCCAGCACAGCCCGGGACACCGGCTATGGCTACACCTTC. Protein: CASTARDTGYGYTF.